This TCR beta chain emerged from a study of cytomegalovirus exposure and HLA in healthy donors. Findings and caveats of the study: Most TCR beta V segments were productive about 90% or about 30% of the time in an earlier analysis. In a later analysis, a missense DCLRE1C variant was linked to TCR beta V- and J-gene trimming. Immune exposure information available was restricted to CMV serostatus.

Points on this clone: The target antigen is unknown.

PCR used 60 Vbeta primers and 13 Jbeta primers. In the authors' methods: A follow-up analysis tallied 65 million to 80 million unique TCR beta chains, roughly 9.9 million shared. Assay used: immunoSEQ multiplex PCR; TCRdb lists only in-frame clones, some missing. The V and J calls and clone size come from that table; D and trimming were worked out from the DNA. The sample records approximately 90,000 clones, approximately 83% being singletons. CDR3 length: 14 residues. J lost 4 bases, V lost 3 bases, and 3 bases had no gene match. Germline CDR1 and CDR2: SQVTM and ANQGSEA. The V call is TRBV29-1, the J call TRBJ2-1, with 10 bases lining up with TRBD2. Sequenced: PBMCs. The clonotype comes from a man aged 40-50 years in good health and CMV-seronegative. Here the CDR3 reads CSVDGLAAYNEQFF. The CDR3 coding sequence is TGCAGCGTTGACGGACTAGCGGCATACAATGAGCAGTTCTTC.